These 16 T cell receptor beta chains share one sample of origin, sequenced in a study of graft-versus-host responses after intestinal transplantation. Assay used: immunoSEQ multiplex PCR; TCRdb lists only in-frame clones, some missing. In the table there are roughly 77,000 clones, approximately 88% of which are singletons. The antigens of these receptors remain unknown. The input for sequencing was unstimulated CD8+ T cells sorted from spleen or lymph node cells, taken before intestinal transplant. All receptors come from a human donor who received an intestinal transplant.

The rearrangement links TRBV19 to TRBJ1-5; maybe TRBD1 (6 bases). This CDR3 spans 15 amino acids. Germline CDR1 reads LNHDA; CDR2 reads SQIVND (reference sequence). V lost 4 bases and J 0 bases, leaving 10 bases between the germline ends. CDR3 residues: CASSTGDNSNQPQHF. CDR3 nucleotide sequence: TGTGCCAGTAGTACCGGGGACAATAGCAATCAGCCCCAGCATTTT.

The CDR3 sequence: CASSPFQGSTDTQYF. Here the CDR3 DNA reads TGTGCCAGCAGCCCGTTTCAGGGTAGCACAGATACGCAGTATTTT. J is TRBJ2-3 and V is TRBV9; D may be TRBD1 (5 bases). The CDR3 is made up of 15 amino acids. V dropped 4 bases and J dropped 0 bases, with 12 bases sitting between them. Germline lookup yields CDR1 SGDLS and CDR2 YYNGEE.

This clone has a single count. V gene TRBV2 combines with J gene TRBJ1-2, with D hard to call. The germline V gene has CDR1 SNHLY and CDR2 FYNNEI. V was cut by 1 base and J by 3 bases, with 9 bases left in between. CDR3 length: 14 residues. The CDR3 DNA reads as TGTGCCAGCAGTGAAGACAGCCCCGACTATGGCTACACCTTC. This codes for CASSEDSPDYGYTF.

The chain recombines TRBV14 with TRBJ2-1, with 10 nucleotides matching TRBD2. CDR3 length: 17 residues. The V gene end was trimmed by 3 bases and the J gene end by 3 bases; junction bases not matched to a gene: 8. The germline CDR1 and CDR2 sequences are SGHDN and FVKESK. CDR3 region: CASSHRTRTSGYNEQFF. CDR3 nucleotides: TGTGCCAGCAGCCACAGGACTCGGACTAGCGGCTACAATGAGCAGTTCTTC.

The chain couples TRBV4-1 to TRBJ2-7; TRBD2 might be the D (5 bases). V dropped 1 base and J dropped 1 base, with 14 bases sitting between them. The germline CDR1 and CDR2 sequences are MGHRA and YSYEKL. The CDR3 contains 16 residues. The CDR3 region is CASSQAGPRASYEQYF. CDR3 coding DNA: TGCGCCAGCAGCCAAGCAGGACCGAGGGCTTCCTACGAGCAGTACTTC.

The chain links TRBV5-1 to TRBJ1-1, with 11 bases lining up with TRBD1. Germline values: CDR1 SGHRS, CDR2 YFSETQ. This CDR3 is 14 amino acids long. Unmatched junction bases numbered 3, after V lost 4 bases and J lost 4 bases. The chain's CDR3 is CASSGQGAPTEAFF. CDR3 sequence (DNA): TGCGCCAGCAGCGGACAGGGGGCGCCCACTGAAGCTTTCTTT. The full variable domain, with the rest looked up from reference TRBV5-1 and TRBJ1-1, is KAGVTQTPRYLIKTRGQQVTLSCSPISGHRSVSWYQQTPGQGLQFLFEYFSETQRNKGNFPGRFSGRQFSNSRSEMNVSTLELGDSALYLCASSGQGAPTEAFFGQGTRLTVV.

As DNA, the CDR3 is TGCGCCAGCAGCCAGTACCAGGGGAACACTGAAGCTTTCTTT. Residues: CASSQYQGNTEAFF. The chain employs TRBV4-1 and TRBJ1-1; D possibly corresponds to TRBD1 (5 bases). This CDR3 is 14 amino acids long. Germline V gene data show CDR1 as MGHRA and CDR2 as YSYEKL. V lost 3 bases and J 1 base, leaving 9 bases between the germline ends.

The chain's CDR3 is CASKGHGSNYGYTF. CDR3 nucleotides: TGTGCCAGCAAGGGGCACGGAAGTAACTATGGCTACACCTTC. The chain carries TRBV7-8 and TRBJ1-2, with a weak D call TRBD1 (5 bases). Deletions cut 7 bases from V and 1 base from J, with 13 bases between. This CDR3 is built from 14 residues. Per germline, CDR1 SGHVS and CDR2 FQNEAQ.

The rearrangement joins TRBV6-1 to TRBJ2-3; 11 bases agree with TRBD2. From germline, CDR1 is MNHNS and CDR2 SASEGT. J gave up 4 bases and V 1 base, and 1 base lay outside the gene matches. There are 15 residues in the CDR3. This chain's CDR3 is CASSEVAGGPDTQYF. CDR3 DNA sequence: TGTGCCAGCAGTGAAGTAGCGGGGGGGCCAGATACGCAGTATTTT.

This chain connects TRBV18 to TRBJ1-6; TRBD1 agrees at 12 bases. The CDR3 totals 15 residues. Germline loops: CDR1 KGHSH, CDR2 LQKENI. The ends lost 3 bases at V and 10 bases at J; junction bases unmatched: 4. Written as DNA, the CDR3 is TGTGCCAGCTCACCGGCGGGACAGGGGGCATCACCCCTCCACTTT. Protein product: CASSPAGQGASPLHF.

The chain combines TRBV2 with TRBJ1-1, with 7 nucleotides matching TRBD1. The CDR3 loop spans 14 amino acids. J gave up 3 bases and V 9 bases, and 10 bases lay outside the gene matches. In germline, CDR1 is SNHLY, CDR2 FYNNEI. The CDR3 spells CASSRGQADTEAFF. Here the CDR3 DNA reads TGTGCCAGTAGTAGGGGGCAGGCGGACACTGAAGCTTTCTTT.

CDR3 coding DNA: TGTGCCAGCAGTTTTCGGGGGTCGCTACACTATGGCTACACCTTC. It yields the protein CASSFRGSLHYGYTF. The V and J genes are TRBV28 and TRBJ1-2; D might be TRBD1 (5 bases). There are 15 residues in the CDR3. Germline V gene lookup returns CDR1 MDHEN and CDR2 SYDVKM. Trimming left V 3 bases short and J 3 bases short, with 14 bases between.

V gene TRBV27 combines with J gene TRBJ2-7, with D maybe TRBD1 (6 bases). This CDR3 region has 14 residues. V was clipped by 8 bases and J by 0 bases, with 14 bases between them. Per germline, CDR1 MNHEY and CDR2 SMNVEV (reference sequence). CDR3 DNA sequence: TGTGCCAGCGCTAATCAGGGGAGCTCCTACGAGCAGTACTTC. This codes for CASANQGSSYEQYF.

This clone occurred once. The CDR3 loop reads CASSAHRTGGSGYTF. DNA for the CDR3: TGTGCCAGCAGTGCTCACCGGACAGGGGGGTCTGGCTACACCTTC. The gene calls are TRBV6-1 and TRBJ1-2, with 10 bases lining up with TRBD1. The germline CDR1 and CDR2 sequences are MNHNS and SASEGT. This CDR3 comprises 15 residues. V was pared by 4 bases and J by 7 bases, with 9 bases of the junction left unmatched.

This clone occurred a few times. The gene calls are TRBV6-1 and TRBJ2-3, with TRBD2 matching over 7 bases. The CDR3 covers 14 residues. CDR1 and CDR2 (germline): MNHNS, SASEGT. Trimming cost V 0 bases and J 3 bases; bases outside gene matches: 0. The CDR3 spells CASSEAAGTDTQYF. CDR3 sequence (DNA): TGTGCCAGCAGTGAAGCAGCGGGAACAGATACGCAGTATTTT.

This clone appeared a single time. The rearrangement joins TRBV28 to TRBJ1-5; D is unresolved. The CDR3 has 14 residues. Germline values: CDR1 MDHEN, CDR2 SYDVKM. The V end was cut by 5 bases, the J end by 3 bases, with 11 bases between. CDR3 amino acids: CASSPRGINQPQHF. CDR3 sequence (DNA): TGTGCCAGCAGTCCCCGTGGCATCAATCAGCCCCAGCATTTT.